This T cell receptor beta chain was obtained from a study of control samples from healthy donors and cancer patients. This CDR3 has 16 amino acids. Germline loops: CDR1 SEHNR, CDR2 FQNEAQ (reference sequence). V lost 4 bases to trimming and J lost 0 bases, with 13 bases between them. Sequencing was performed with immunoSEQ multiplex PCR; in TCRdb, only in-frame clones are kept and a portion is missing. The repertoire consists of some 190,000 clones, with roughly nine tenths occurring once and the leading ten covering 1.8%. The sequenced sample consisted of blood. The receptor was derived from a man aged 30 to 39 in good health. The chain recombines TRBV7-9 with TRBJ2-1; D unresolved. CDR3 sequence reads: CASSSRPHLSYNEQFF. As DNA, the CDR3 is TGTGCCAGCAGCTCCCGTCCACATCTCTCCTACAATGAGCAGTTCTTC.